This T cell receptor beta chain was sequenced during a study of CD8+ T cells in alopecia areata. CDR3 length: 14 residues. CDR1 is SNHLY, CDR2 FYNNEI, per germline. Trimming pared 4 bases from V and 0 bases from J, leaving 10 bases between. Once RNA had been extracted, it was reverse transcribed into cDNA to act as the sequencing template. Using immunoSEQ multiplex PCR, the repertoire was profiled, and TCRdb retains in-frame clones only, with some absent. Among 130,000 or so clones listed, less than 50% were seen once. Lesional scalp punch biopsies and peripheral blood came from alopecia areata patients.

The sequence came from a human donor with alopecia areata. Input material: NKG2D-low CD8+ T cells sorted from blood. The chain links TRBV2 to TRBJ2-7, with D possibly matching TRBD2 (5 bases). For the CDR3, the DNA is TGTGCCAGCAGTGGTGAGACTAACTCCTACGAGCAGTACTTC. Its translation: CASSGETNSYEQYF.